These 5 T cell receptor beta chains came from one sample sequenced in a study of radiation and T cells in renal cell carcinoma (dated by TCRdb to 2018 to 2020). Library preparation used the immunoSEQ multiplex PCR assay. TCRdb limited this immuneACCESS table to in-frame rearrangements with V and J called. A share of clones is missing; checked studies link under half to unresolved V genes, and the rest is unexplained. The sample table lists some 130,000 clones, 88% of them with a count of one. 5.8% of the sample is taken by the ten largest. Taken with the paper, the label for time point translates to: blood 2 weeks post-SBRT. Read against the paper, the sample's treatment or condition label means: 15 Gy SBRT to primary tumor, nephrectomy 4 weeks later. The sample in question was blood, obtained from a patient whose treatment included radiotherapy and nephrectomy. These receptors all stem from a woman in her seventies with renal cell carcinoma.

The DNA for the CDR3 is TGCGCCAGCAGTCATTCACGGAACGCTAACTATGGCTACACCTTC. Encoded protein: CASSHSRNANYGYTF. The gene calls are TRBV5-1 and TRBJ1-2; D uncertain. CDR1 SGHRS and CDR2 YFSETQ come from the germline V gene. The CDR3 has 15 amino acids. V dropped 5 bases and J dropped 0 bases, with 14 bases sitting between them. The whole variable domain, filled in from reference TRBV5-1 and TRBJ1-2, reads KAGVTQTPRYLIKTRGQQVTLSCSPISGHRSVSWYQQTPGQGLQFLFEYFSETQRNKGNFPGRFSGRQFSNSRSEMNVSTLELGDSALYLCASSHSRNANYGYTFGSGTRLTVV.

J is TRBJ1-2 and V is TRBV7-8; perhaps TRBD1 as D (6 bases). Germline V gene sequence: CDR1 SGHVS, CDR2 FQNEAQ. The CDR3 contains 14 residues. Deletions cut 5 bases from V and 0 bases from J, with 10 bases between. CDR3 amino acids: CASSRGAPNYGYTF. CDR3 coding DNA: TGTGCCAGCAGCCGGGGGGCCCCTAACTATGGCTACACCTTC.

The rearrangement joins TRBV5-5 to TRBJ1-5, with D unresolved. The CDR3 spans 13 residues. The germline CDR1 and CDR2 sequences are SGHKS and YYEKEE (reference sequence). V was clipped by 4 bases and J by 2 bases, with 7 bases between them. The CDR3 reads CASSPVGNQPQHF. The CDR3 DNA reads TGTGCCAGCAGCCCCGTAGGCAATCAGCCCCAGCATTTT.

The chain has TRBV5-5 and TRBJ2-7; no clear D. Germline values: CDR1 SGHKS, CDR2 YYEKEE (reference sequence). The CDR3 loop spans 18 amino acids. V lost 4 bases and J 0 bases, leaving 23 bases between the germline ends. The CDR3 sequence is CASSPLWGRARLSYEQYF. CDR3 in DNA: TGTGCCAGCAGCCCCTTGTGGGGAAGGGCCAGGCTCTCCTACGAGCAGTACTTC.

V usage is TRBV2 and J usage is TRBJ1-2; D is possibly TRBD1 (5 bases). V lost 4 bases to trimming and J lost 4 bases, with 10 bases between them. From germline, CDR1 is SNHLY and CDR2 FYNNEI. The CDR3 sequence is 13 residues long. CDR3 in DNA: TGTGCCAGCAGTGTAGGGACGAGCTATGGCTACACCTTC. Its protein is CASSVGTSYGYTF.